This T cell receptor (beta chain) was obtained from a study of T-cell memory formation after mild COVID-19. Study-wide results and limits: Within pre-infection memory, some responding clones were found, suggesting cross-reactive memory joined.

The germline V gene encodes CDR1 KGHSH and CDR2 LQKENI. V gave up 6 bases and J gave up 3 bases, with 17 bases separating them. The CDR3 is 15 amino acids. Using constant-segment primers, 5'RACE produced TCR alpha and TCR beta cDNA libraries carrying sample barcodes and UMIs. TCRdb ran MiXCR on the 5' RACE reads and lists one entry per CDR3 protein. The table lists about 200,000 distinct CDR3 sequences, over 9.5% of them singletons. This clonotype has just a few counts. Its antigen is still unknown. The TCR comes from a man in his late teens or twenties who had mild COVID-19 (a few samples of this study predate the infection). Cell type and time point are not known. The sequenced sample consisted of PBMCs or a T cell subset sorted from them (not recorded which). J is TRBJ1-1 and V is TRBV18; D is perhaps TRBD1 (6 bases). Here the CDR3 DNA reads TGTGCCAGCTCCCATAGCGGGGGCGCGGACACTGAAGCTTTCTTT. Amino acids: CASSHSGGADTEAFF.